The present T cell receptor (beta chain) was sequenced within a study of post-analysis software for immune sequencing data. The CDR3 runs 14 residues. Germline CDR1 and CDR2: MNHEY and SMNVEV (reference sequence). Deletions cut 0 bases from V and 7 bases from J, with 10 bases between. The authors incorporated unique molecular identifiers into the TCR beta cDNA libraries. TCRdb re-analysed the PCR reads in MiXCR, keeping a single row per CDR3 protein. The table lists about 760,000 distinct CDR3 sequences, roughly 30% of them singletons. The sample holds a few counts of this clonotype. Its antigen is undetermined. General study results and limits: Compared with controls, patients had more of 4 to 6 TRBV segments, including TRBV5-6, TRBV5-1 and TRBV20-1.

The rearrangement links TRBV27 to TRBJ2-1; maybe TRBD2 (5 bases). Sequencing was performed on blood. This receptor was identified in a girl aged 5 to 17 with multiple sclerosis. CDR3 coding DNA: TGTGCCAGCAGTTTATCCGGGATGGGGAATGAGCAGTTCTTC. As protein: CASSLSGMGNEQFF.